This T cell receptor beta chain was captured in a study of T cell responses to AZD1222 COVID-19 vaccine. Study results and caveats: With two AZD1222 doses given, Spike-specific TCR breadth and depth both rose. Variant regions that are unmutated are reportedly the target of nearly half of spike-specific TCRs. AZD1222 recipients seropositive at baseline numbered only five to seven. After the peak T cell response, and only then, were repertoires sampled.

On this clone: Its antigen is as yet unknown.

Only in-frame clones appear in the TCRdb table, and some are missing; sequencing was by immunoSEQ multiplex PCR. The sample includes 150,000 to 200,000 clones, around 93% seen only once; the top ten take roughly 9.8%. CDR3 length: 11 amino acids. Germline-derived CDR1 and CDR2 are MRHNA and SNTAGT. Trimming stripped 4 bases from V and 0 bases from J, with 1 base between. The chain couples TRBV6-4 to TRBJ2-7; D not certain. Sequencing used peripheral blood, obtained on day 0 of AZD1222 vaccination. The origin of this receptor is an adult in good health. CDR3 loop: CASSGSYEQYF. The CDR3 coding sequence is TGTGCCAGCAGTGGCTCCTACGAGCAGTACTTC.